Given below is one T cell receptor (beta chain) in context. This clonotype was recorded many times. Its antigen specificity is not known. One base away there is no much larger clone; base qualities are not given. Explained via the paper, the treatment or condition label denotes: allogeneic hematopoietic cell transplantation with graft depleted of TCRalphabeta T cells and CD19 B cells. Transplant recipients were children who received TCRalphabeta/CD19-depleted allogeneic hematopoietic cell grafts. Library preparation employed PCR. The instrument was an Illumina HiSeq 2500. TCR libraries were prepared with molecular barcoding, using unique molecular identifiers to normalize TCRbeta repertoire quantification. TCRdb reran the public reads through fastp at Q25 and MiXCR, keeping productive beta chains. Each CDR3 protein appears once, grouped with its most common genes and DNA. A total of 200,000 or so distinct CDR3 sequences appear in this sample, 6.3% of them only once. The top ten clonotypes cover about 4.3% of the sample.

The CDR3 has 11 amino acids, counting the end cysteine and phenylalanine. Of the read, only the CDR3 DNA is kept; its 33 bases are in frame from base 1. Trimming removed 8 bases from V and 3 bases from J, leaving 8 bases between the germline ends. CDR1 and CDR2 are drawn from the germline V gene: MGHDK, SYGVNS. The data belong to a study of T-cell reconstitution after alpha-beta-depleted transplantation in children (dated by TCRdb to 2016 to 2018). Regarding the research as a whole: Using TCR repertoire profiling, the study followed T-cell immune reconstitution in a quantitative way in children after TCRalphabeta/CD19-depleted allogeneic hematopoietic cell transplantation. Overall study outcomes, separate from this receptor: The apparently early recovery of alphabetaT-cell counts about two months after transplant reportedly depended on only several hundred rapidly expanded clones that came from non-depleted graft cells. In some patients, the high TCRbeta diversity seen at day 60 was put down to recipient T cells and intrathymic progenitors that had survived conditioning. Over subsequent months, a decline in hyperexpanded clone frequencies was noted, and after one year, T-cell counts and TCRbeta diversity were mostly ascribed to newly produced T cells.

The TCR was taken from a girl in the first two years of life with combined immunodeficiency, due to receive a stem cell transplant. Material: PBMCs, obtained before TCRalphabeta/CD19-depleted stem cell transplant. The chain links TRBV25-1 with TRBJ2-7; possibly the D gene is TRBD1, per 6 matching bases. The nucleotides read TGTGCCAGCGGACAGCTCTACGAGCAGTACTTC. The resulting protein is CASGQLYEQYF.